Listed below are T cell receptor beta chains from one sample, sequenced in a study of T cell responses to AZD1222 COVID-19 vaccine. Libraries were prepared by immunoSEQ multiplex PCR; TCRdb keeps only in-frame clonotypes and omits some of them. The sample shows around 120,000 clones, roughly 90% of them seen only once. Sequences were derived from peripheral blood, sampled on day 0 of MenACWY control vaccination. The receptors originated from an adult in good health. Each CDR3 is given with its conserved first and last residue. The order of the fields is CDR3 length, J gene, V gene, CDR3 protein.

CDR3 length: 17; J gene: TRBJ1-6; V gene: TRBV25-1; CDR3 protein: CASSETTPRGLNSPLHF
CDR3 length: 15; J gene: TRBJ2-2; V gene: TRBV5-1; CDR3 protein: CASSLALGNTGELFF
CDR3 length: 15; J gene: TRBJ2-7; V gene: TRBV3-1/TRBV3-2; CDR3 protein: CASSQGQGLLYEQYF
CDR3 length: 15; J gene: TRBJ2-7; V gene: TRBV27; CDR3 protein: CASSLKGQGNYEQYF
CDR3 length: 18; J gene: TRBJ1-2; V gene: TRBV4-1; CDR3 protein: CASSQPLRDRRTDYGYTF
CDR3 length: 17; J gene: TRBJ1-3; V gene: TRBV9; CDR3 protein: CASSARHTTGTRNTIYF
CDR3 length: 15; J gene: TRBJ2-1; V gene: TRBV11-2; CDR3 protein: CASSLRQGTYNEQFF
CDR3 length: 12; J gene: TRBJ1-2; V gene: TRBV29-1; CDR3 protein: CSATDSLYGYTF
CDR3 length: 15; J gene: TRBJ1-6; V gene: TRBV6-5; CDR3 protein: CASTLTETYNSPLHF
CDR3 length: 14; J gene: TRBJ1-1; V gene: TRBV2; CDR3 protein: CASSASNSNTEAFF
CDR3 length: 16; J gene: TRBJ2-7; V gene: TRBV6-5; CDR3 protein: CASSSPRGKKAYEQYF
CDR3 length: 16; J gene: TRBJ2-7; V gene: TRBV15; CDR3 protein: CATSRNRAGGLYEQYF
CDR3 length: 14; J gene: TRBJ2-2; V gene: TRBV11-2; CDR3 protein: CASSLQGHIGELFF
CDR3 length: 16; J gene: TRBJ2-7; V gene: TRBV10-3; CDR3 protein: CATIRDASGALYEQYF
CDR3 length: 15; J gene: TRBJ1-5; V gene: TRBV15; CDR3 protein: CATSRDKGSNQPQHF